This is a list of T cell receptor beta chains from one sample in a study of cytomegalovirus exposure and HLA in healthy donors. Some clones are missing from TCRdb's copy, which holds only in-frame ones; the method was immunoSEQ multiplex PCR. This sample carries 75,000 to 85,000 clones, under 95% of them seen once, and the ten largest clones take approximately 2%. The specimen sequenced was PBMCs. These receptor sequences come from a man in his thirties or forties in good health and CMV-seronegative. CDR3s include the opening cysteine and the closing phenylalanine or tryptophan. D genes are given only for firm matches. Not every row has a clone size; where given, it reads once, few, many or a size class.

clone_size	v_call	d_call	cdr3_length	j_call	cdr3_nt	cdr3_aa
NA	TRBV19	NA	14	TRBJ2-1	TGTGCCAGTAGTGGACAGTGGAGCTACAATGAGCAGTTCTTC	CASSGQWSYNEQFF
NA	TRBV20-1	NA	11	TRBJ2-3	TGCAGTGCTTATGGCACAGATACGCAGTATTTT	CSAYGTDTQYF
NA	TRBV7-6	TRBD2	15	TRBJ2-5	TGTGCCAGCTCCCGGCGTCTAGCGGGAGAAGAGACCCAGTACTTC	CASSRRLAGEETQYF
NA	TRBV4-1	NA	14	TRBJ2-7	TGCGCCAGCAGCCAGGCTCCAAAATCCTACGAGCAGTACTTC	CASSQAPKSYEQYF
NA	TRBV28	NA	11	TRBJ2-6	TGTGCCAGCAGTCCCACAGACGTCCTGACTTTC	CASSPTDVLTF
NA	TRBV5-6	TRBD1	14	TRBJ2-7	TGTGCCAGCAGCATCGGACAGGGGGCGGGCGAGCAGTACTTC	CASSIGQGAGEQYF
NA	TRBV5-1	TRBD1	18	TRBJ2-5	TGCGCCAGCAGCCACTATCAGCCCGGGACAGGGGGCCGGGAGACCCAGTACTTC	CASSHYQPGTGGRETQYF
NA	TRBV18	TRBD1	14	TRBJ1-1	TGTGCCAGCTCACCACAACAGGGGTCTTTTGAAGCTTTCTTT	CASSPQQGSFEAFF
NA	TRBV19	TRBD1	15	TRBJ1-2	TGTGCCAGTAGTATATACGGGACAGACACCTATGGCTACACCTTC	CASSIYGTDTYGYTF
NA	TRBV29-1	NA	15	TRBJ2-6	TGCAGCGTTGAATTAGGGGAATCTGGGGCCAACGTCCTGACTTTC	CSVELGESGANVLTF
NA	TRBV6-1	TRBD2	14	TRBJ2-3	TGTGCCAGCGGAGAGGGACTAGCGGGAGTTACGCAGTATTTT	CASGEGLAGVTQYF
NA	TRBV6-5	NA	15	TRBJ1-1	TGTGCCAGCAGTTACTCGTGGGACATGAACACTGAAGCTTTCTTT	CASSYSWDMNTEAFF
NA	TRBV10-1	TRBD2	17	TRBJ2-5	TGCGCCAGCAGTGATCCTAGCGGGGGCACCTTGGCCGAGACCCAGTACTTC	CASSDPSGGTLAETQYF
NA	TRBV5-1	TRBD2	17	TRBJ2-7	TGCGCCAGCAGCTTGTCTGCGGGGGGGTACCCCTCCTACGAGCAGTACTTC	CASSLSAGGYPSYEQYF
NA	TRBV6-1	NA	13	TRBJ1-2	TGTGCCAGCAACGACGACACACAATATGGCTACACCTTC	CASNDDTQYGYTF
NA	TRBV9	TRBD1	17	TRBJ2-1	TGTGCCAGCAGCGTAGATACCGGGACAGGGCCCTACAATGAGCAGTTCTTC	CASSVDTGTGPYNEQFF
NA	TRBV5-1	TRBD2	21	TRBJ2-1	TGCGCCAGCAGCTTGGCCGGGGGGACTAGCGGGACTCTCTCAGCCTACAATGAGCAGTTCTTC	CASSLAGGTSGTLSAYNEQFF
NA	TRBV27	NA	14	TRBJ1-5	TGTGCCAGCCGTAAGTTCGGGGACACACAGCCCCAGCATTTT	CASRKFGDTQPQHF
NA	TRBV6-1	NA	13	TRBJ1-2	TGTGCCAGCAGTGAAGCGCGGTCGTATGGCTACACCTTC	CASSEARSYGYTF
NA	TRBV9	NA	16	TRBJ2-1	TGTGCCAGCAGCGTAGCTCCACAGATCTCCTACAATGAGCAGTTCTTC	CASSVAPQISYNEQFF
NA	TRBV4-1	TRBD1	16	TRBJ1-4	TGCGCCAGCAGATTCAGACAGGGGCAGGCTAATGAAAAACTGTTTTTT	CASRFRQGQANEKLFF
NA	TRBV7-9	NA	12	TRBJ1-2	TGTGCCAGCAGCTGGACAGCCTATGGCTACACCTTC	CASSWTAYGYTF
NA	TRBV10-3	NA	14	TRBJ2-5	TGTGCCATCAGCAGGGCAAACAGGGAGGAGACCCAGTACTTC	CAISRANREETQYF
NA	TRBV18	NA	15	TRBJ1-1	TGTGCCAGCTCACTAAACCTGGGAGAGGACACTGAAGCTTTCTTT	CASSLNLGEDTEAFF
NA	TRBV11-2	NA	15	TRBJ1-1	TGTGCCAGCAGCTTAGGTGGGGGGGGAAGCACTGAAGCTTTCTTT	CASSLGGGGSTEAFF
NA	TRBV7-2	NA	11	TRBJ2-1	TGTGCCAGCAGTCACTACAATGAGCAGTTCTTC	CASSHYNEQFF
NA	TRBV2	TRBD2	16	TRBJ2-3	TGTGCCAGCAGCCCCAACAGCGGGGGGGCACGAGATACGCAGTATTTT	CASSPNSGGARDTQYF
once	TRBV7-3	TRBD2	15	TRBJ2-1	TGTGCCAGCAGCTCCGTAGCGGGAGAGTACAATGAGCAGTTCTTC	CASSSVAGEYNEQFF
NA	TRBV27	TRBD1	14	TRBJ1-1	TGTGCCAGCAGTTCCGACAGGGGTGACACTGAAGCTTTCTTT	CASSSDRGDTEAFF
NA	TRBV5-1	NA	14	TRBJ2-7	TGCGCCAGCAGCTTTGCCGGACAACAGGTCGAGCAGTACTTC	CASSFAGQQVEQYF
NA	TRBV23-1	NA	16	TRBJ2-7	TGCGCCAGCAGTCGGGAGGGTGACAGGAGCTCCTACGAGCAGTACTTC	CASSREGDRSSYEQYF
NA	TRBV5-1	TRBD1	14	TRBJ1-1	TGCGCCAGCAGCTTTACCGGGACAGGGGATGAAGCTTTCTTT	CASSFTGTGDEAFF
NA	TRBV7-9	NA	14	TRBJ2-7	TGTGCCAGCAGCCCAGGAAGTTACGTCCACGAGCAGTACTTC	CASSPGSYVHEQYF
NA	TRBV28	TRBD1	12	TRBJ2-7	TGTGCCATTGGGACAGGGAGCTACGAGCAGTACTTC	CAIGTGSYEQYF
once	TRBV7-9	NA	14	TRBJ1-1	TGTGCCAGCAGCTTCCCGCAGGGGAACACTGAAGCTTTCTTT	CASSFPQGNTEAFF
NA	TRBV7-9	TRBD1	16	TRBJ1-2	TGTGCCAGCAGCTTAGATGCACAGGGGCTCAACTATGGCTACACCTTC	CASSLDAQGLNYGYTF
NA	TRBV27	NA	15	TRBJ2-4	TGTGCCAGCAGTTGGTCCGGTCTAGCCAAAAACATTCAGTACTTC	CASSWSGLAKNIQYF
NA	TRBV6-5	TRBD1	16	TRBJ2-1	TGTGCCAGCAGTTACTCCCGGACAGGGAGGTTGAATGAGCAGTTCTTC	CASSYSRTGRLNEQFF